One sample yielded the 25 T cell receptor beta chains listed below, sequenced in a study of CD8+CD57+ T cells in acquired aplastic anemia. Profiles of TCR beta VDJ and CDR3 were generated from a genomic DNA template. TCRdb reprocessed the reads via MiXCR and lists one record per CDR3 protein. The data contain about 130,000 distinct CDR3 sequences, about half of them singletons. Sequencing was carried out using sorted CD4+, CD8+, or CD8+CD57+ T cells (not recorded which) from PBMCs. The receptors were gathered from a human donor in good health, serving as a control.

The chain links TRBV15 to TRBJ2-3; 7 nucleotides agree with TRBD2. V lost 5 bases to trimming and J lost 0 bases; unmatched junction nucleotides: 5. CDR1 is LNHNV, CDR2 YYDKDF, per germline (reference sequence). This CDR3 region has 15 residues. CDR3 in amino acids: CATSGREASTDTQYF. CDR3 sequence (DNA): TGTGCCACCAGCGGCCGGGAGGCTAGCACAGATACGCAGTATTTT.

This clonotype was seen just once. CDR3 bases: TGTGCCAGCAGTGAGCGGCTATCTAGCACAGATACGCAGTATTTT. It translates to CASSERLSSTDTQYF. This chain links TRBV25-1 with TRBJ2-3; D is undetermined. The CDR3 extends over 15 amino acids. Trimming took off 3 bases at V and 0 bases at J, with 10 bases between the two ends. Germline CDR1 is MGHDK and CDR2 is SYGVNS.

CDR3 DNA: TGTGCCAGCAGCGACACCTCTAGCGGGGGGGCTAACTCCTACAATGAGCAGTTCTTC. Translating gives CASSDTSSGGANSYNEQFF. The chain recombines TRBV11-1 with TRBJ2-1; 12 bases fit TRBD2. J gave up 0 bases and V 5 bases, and 11 bases lay outside the gene matches. Looked up from germline, CDR1 is SGHAT and CDR2 is FQDESV (reference sequence). The CDR3 is made up of 19 amino acids.

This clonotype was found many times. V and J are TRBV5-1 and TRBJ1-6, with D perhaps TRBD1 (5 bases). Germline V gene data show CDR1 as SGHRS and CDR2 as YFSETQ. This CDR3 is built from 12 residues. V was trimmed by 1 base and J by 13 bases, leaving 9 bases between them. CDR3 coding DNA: TGCGCCAGCAGCTTGACGGGGCAGCCCCTCCACTTT. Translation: CASSLTGQPLHF. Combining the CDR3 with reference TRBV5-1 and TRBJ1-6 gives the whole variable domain KAGVTQTPRYLIKTRGQQVTLSCSPISGHRSVSWYQQTPGQGLQFLFEYFSETQRNKGNFPGRFSGRQFSNSRSEMNVSTLELGDSALYLCASSLTGQPLHFGNGTRLTVT.

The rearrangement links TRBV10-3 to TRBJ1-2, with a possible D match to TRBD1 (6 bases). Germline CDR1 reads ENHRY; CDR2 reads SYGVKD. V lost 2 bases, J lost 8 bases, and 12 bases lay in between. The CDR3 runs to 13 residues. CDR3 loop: CAISEQGLAGYTF. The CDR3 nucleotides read TGTGCCATCAGTGAGCAGGGGCTCGCGGGCTACACCTTC.

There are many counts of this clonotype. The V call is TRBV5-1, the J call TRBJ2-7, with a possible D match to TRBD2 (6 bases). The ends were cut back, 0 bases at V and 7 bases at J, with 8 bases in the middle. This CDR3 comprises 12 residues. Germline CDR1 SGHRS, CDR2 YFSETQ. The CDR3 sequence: CASSLGRGEQYF. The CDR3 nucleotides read TGCGCCAGCAGCTTGGGACGGGGGGAGCAGTACTTC.

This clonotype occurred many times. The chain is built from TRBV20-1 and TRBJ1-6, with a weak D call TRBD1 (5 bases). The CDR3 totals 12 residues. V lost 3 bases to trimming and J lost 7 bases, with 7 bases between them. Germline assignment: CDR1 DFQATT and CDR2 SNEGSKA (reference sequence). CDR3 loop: CSASSGNSPLHF. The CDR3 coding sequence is TGCAGTGCTAGCTCAGGGAATTCACCCCTCCACTTT.

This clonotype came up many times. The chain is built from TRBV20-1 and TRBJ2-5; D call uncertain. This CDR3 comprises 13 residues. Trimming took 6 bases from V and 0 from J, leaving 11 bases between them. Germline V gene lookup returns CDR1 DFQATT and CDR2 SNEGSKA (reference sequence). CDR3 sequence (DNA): TGCAGTGCGTTCGAACGGAACCAAGAGACCCAGTACTTC. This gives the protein CSAFERNQETQYF.

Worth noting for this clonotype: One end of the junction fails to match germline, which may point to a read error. The CDR3 loop reads CASSGQGQSYEQCF. As DNA, the CDR3 is TGTGCCAGCAGCGGACAGGGACAGTCCTACGAGCAGTGCTTC. The chain has TRBV13 and TRBJ2-7, with TRBD1 identical over 8 bases. The CDR3 covers 14 residues. In germline, CDR1 is PRHDT, CDR2 FYEKMQ (reference sequence).

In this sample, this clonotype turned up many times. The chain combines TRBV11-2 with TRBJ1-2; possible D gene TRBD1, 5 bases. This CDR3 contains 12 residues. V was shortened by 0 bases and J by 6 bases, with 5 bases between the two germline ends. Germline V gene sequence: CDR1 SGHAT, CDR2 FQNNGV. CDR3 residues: CASSLEGDGYTF. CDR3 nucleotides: TGTGCCAGCAGCTTAGAAGGGGATGGCTACACCTTC. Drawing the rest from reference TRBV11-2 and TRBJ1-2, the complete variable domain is EAGVAQSPRYKIIEKRQSVAFWCNPISGHATLYWYQQILGQGPKLLIQFQNNGVVDDSQLPKDRFSAERLKGVDSTLKIQPAKLEDSAVYLCASSLEGDGYTFGSGTRLTVV.

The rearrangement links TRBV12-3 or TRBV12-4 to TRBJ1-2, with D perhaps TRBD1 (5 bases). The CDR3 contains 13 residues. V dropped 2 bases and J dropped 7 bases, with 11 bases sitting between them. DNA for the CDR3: TGTGCCAGCAGTTTATCCAGGGCCGGTGGCTACACCTTC. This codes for CASSLSRAGGYTF.

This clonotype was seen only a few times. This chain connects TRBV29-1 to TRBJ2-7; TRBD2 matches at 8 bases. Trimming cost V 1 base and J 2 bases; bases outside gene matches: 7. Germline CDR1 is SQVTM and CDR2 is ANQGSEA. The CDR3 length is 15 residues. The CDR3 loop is CSVEGVRGVAYEQYF. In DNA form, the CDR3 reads TGCAGCGTTGAAGGCGTGCGGGGGGTCGCCTACGAGCAGTACTTC.

CDR3 nucleotide sequence: TGTGCCAGCAGCCGAAGGATTAGCGGATCCACCGGGGAGCTGTTTTTT. The encoded protein is CASSRRISGSTGELFF. The chain employs TRBV11-1 and TRBJ2-2; D is possibly TRBD2 (6 bases). This CDR3 has 16 amino acids. Trimming removed 5 bases at V and 4 bases at J, with 17 bases between. Per germline, CDR1 SGHAT and CDR2 FQDESV (reference sequence). Based on the CDR3 plus reference TRBV11-1 and TRBJ2-2, the full variable domain is EAEVAQSPRYKITEKSQAVAFWCDPISGHATLYWYRQILGQGPELLVQFQDESVVDDSQLPKDRFSAERLKGVDSTLKIQPAELGDSAMYLCASSRRISGSTGELFFGEGSRLTVL.

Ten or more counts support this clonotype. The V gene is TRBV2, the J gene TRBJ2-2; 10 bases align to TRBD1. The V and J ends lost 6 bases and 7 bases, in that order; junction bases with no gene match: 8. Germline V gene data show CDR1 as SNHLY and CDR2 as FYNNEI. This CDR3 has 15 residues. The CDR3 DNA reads TGTGCCAGCAGACGGGGACAGGGGAGGGTCGGGGAGCTGTTTTTT. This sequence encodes CASRRGQGRVGELFF.

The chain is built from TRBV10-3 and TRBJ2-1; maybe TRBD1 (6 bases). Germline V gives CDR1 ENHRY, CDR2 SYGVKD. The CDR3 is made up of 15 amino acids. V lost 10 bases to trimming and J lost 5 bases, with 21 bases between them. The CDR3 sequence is CATGQGQGINNEQFF. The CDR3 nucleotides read TGTGCCACGGGGCAGGGGCAAGGGATTAACAATGAGCAGTTCTTC.

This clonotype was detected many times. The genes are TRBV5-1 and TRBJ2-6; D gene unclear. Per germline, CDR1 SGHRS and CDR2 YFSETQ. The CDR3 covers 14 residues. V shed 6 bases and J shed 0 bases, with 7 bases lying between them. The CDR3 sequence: CASKTSSGANVLTF. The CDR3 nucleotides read TGCGCCAGCAAAACAAGCTCTGGGGCCAACGTCCTGACTTTC. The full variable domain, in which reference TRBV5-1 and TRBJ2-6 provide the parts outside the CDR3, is KAGVTQTPRYLIKTRGQQVTLSCSPISGHRSVSWYQQTPGQGLQFLFEYFSETQRNKGNFPGRFSGRQFSNSRSEMNVSTLELGDSALYLCASKTSSGANVLTFGAGSRLTVL.

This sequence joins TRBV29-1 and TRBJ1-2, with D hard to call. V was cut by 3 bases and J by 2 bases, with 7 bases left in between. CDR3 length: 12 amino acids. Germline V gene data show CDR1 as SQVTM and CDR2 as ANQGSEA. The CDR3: CSVDSPNYGYTF. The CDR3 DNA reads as TGCAGCGTTGACAGTCCAAACTATGGCTACACCTTC.

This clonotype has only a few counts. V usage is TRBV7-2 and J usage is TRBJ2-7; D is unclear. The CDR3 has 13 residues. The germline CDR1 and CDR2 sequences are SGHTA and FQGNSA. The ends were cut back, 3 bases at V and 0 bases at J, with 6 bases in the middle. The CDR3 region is CASSFRSSYEQYF. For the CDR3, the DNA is TGTGCCAGCAGCTTTCGGAGCTCCTACGAGCAGTACTTC.

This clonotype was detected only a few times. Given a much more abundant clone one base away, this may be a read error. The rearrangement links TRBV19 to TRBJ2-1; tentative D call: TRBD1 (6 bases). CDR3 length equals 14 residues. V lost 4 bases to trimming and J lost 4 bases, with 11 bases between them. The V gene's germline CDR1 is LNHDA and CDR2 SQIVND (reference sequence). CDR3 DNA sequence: TGTGCCAGTAGTAGCAGGGGTCATTACAATGAGCAGTTCTTC. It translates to CASSSRGHYNEQFF.

This CDR3 is CASGVRPQDQPQHF. The CDR3 region has the DNA TGTGCCAGCGGGGTCAGGCCACAAGATCAGCCCCAGCATTTT. The rearrangement joins TRBV2 to TRBJ1-5; D ambiguous. V was pared by 8 bases and J by 5 bases, with 16 bases between. The CDR3 is made up of 14 amino acids. Per the germline V gene, CDR1 is SNHLY and CDR2 is FYNNEI.

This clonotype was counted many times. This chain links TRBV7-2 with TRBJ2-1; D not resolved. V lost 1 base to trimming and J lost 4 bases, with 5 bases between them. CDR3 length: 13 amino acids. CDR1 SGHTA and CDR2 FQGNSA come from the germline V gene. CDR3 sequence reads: CASSLDRYNEQFF. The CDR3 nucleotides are TGTGCCAGCAGCTTAGACAGATACAATGAGCAGTTCTTC.

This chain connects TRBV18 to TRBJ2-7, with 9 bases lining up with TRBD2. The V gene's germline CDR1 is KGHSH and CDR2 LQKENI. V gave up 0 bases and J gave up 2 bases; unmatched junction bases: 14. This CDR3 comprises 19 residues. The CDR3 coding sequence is TGTGCCAGCTCACCACCCTTACCCCGGATAGCGGGGGACACCTACGAGCAGTACTTC. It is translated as CASSPPLPRIAGDTYEQYF.

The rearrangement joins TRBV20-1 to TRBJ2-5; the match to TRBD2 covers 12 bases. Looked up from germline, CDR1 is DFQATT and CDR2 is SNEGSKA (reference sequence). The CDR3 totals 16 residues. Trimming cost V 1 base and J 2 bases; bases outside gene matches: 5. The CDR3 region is CSARGLAGGRQETQYF. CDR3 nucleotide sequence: TGCAGTGCTAGAGGGCTAGCGGGGGGGCGACAAGAGACCCAGTACTTC.

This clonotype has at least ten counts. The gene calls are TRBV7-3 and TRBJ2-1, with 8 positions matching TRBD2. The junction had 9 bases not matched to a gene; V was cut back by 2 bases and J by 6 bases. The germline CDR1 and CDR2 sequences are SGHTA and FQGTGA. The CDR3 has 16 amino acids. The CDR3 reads CASSLVAGTGVNEQFF. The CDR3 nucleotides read TGTGCCAGCAGCTTAGTAGCGGGGACCGGGGTCAATGAGCAGTTCTTC.

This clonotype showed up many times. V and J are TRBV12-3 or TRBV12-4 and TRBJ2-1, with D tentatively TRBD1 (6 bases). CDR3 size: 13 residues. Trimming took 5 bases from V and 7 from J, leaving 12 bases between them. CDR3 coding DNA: TGTGCCAGCAGTGTAAACCAGGGGAATGAGCAGTTCTTC. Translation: CASSVNQGNEQFF.